The T cell receptor (beta chain) under discussion was sequenced for a study of cytomegalovirus exposure and HLA in healthy donors. Study results and caveats: In vitro data verified a few CMV-associated chains as specific for CMV antigens. Reports indicate that TCR beta sequences accurately predicted the HLA-A and HLA-B alleles of most subjects.

Regarding this clone: Its specificity is unknown.

Primers included in the PCR were 60 Vbeta and 13 Jbeta primers. Sequenced by immunoSEQ multiplex PCR; TCRdb stores in-frame clones only, minus some. Here the sample spans 160,000 or so clones, approximately 80% being singletons. Germline CDR1 is SQVTM and CDR2 is ANQGSEA. This CDR3 is 10 amino acids long. V lost 7 bases and J lost 3, with 6 bases in between. The sample comprised PBMCs. The TCR comes from a man aged 18 to 29 in good health and CMV-seropositive. This chain links TRBV29-1 with TRBJ2-5; D is uncertain. CDR3 sequence (DNA): TGCAGCGCCCTCGAAGAGACCCAGTACTTC. Its protein is CSALEETQYF.